The next 19 T cell receptor beta chains were all read from a single sample in a study of TIL therapy for anti-PD-1-resistant metastatic lung cancer. Documented time point: pre-treatment sample, taken before nivolumab and TIL therapy. Sequencing used immunoSEQ v3. Sequencing was performed with immunoSEQ multiplex PCR; in TCRdb, only in-frame clones are kept and a portion is missing. This sample has 40,000 to 60,000 clones, with 70% to 85% found just once. The specimen was blood, collected at baseline. These receptors originate from a woman aged 30-79 years with non-small cell lung cancer.

V is TRBV28 and J is TRBJ2-7; 8 bases match TRBD2. The CDR3 runs to 15 residues. Trimming cost V 3 bases and J 0 bases; bases outside gene matches: 4. Germline V gives CDR1 MDHEN, CDR2 SYDVKM. CDR3 in DNA: TGTGCCAGCAGTTTGGATAGCGGGATCTCCTACGAGCAGTACTTC. It translates to CASSLDSGISYEQYF.

The table lists this clone with a count of one. The rearrangement joins TRBV7-2 to TRBJ2-3; 9 bases match TRBD1. Germline CDR1 reads SGHTA; CDR2 reads FQGNSA. This CDR3 is 15 amino acids long. Trimming cost V 2 bases and J 1 base; bases outside gene matches: 1. This chain's CDR3 is CASSLWTGGTDTQYF. CDR3 nucleotides: TGTGCCAGCAGCTTATGGACAGGGGGCACAGATACGCAGTATTTT.

This clone was picked up a small number of times. The chain joins TRBV5-6 to TRBJ1-2, with unresolved D. Per germline, CDR1 SGHDT and CDR2 YYEEEE. The CDR3 contains 15 residues. Trimming left V 4 bases short and J 6 bases short, with 19 bases between. The CDR3 spells CASSLRTAVWHGYTF. Here the CDR3 DNA reads TGTGCCAGCAGCCTACGGACGGCGGTCTGGCATGGCTACACCTTC.

This sequence joins TRBV5-1 and TRBJ1-1; possibly TRBD1 for D (6 bases). This CDR3 has 13 amino acids. V lost 5 bases to trimming and J lost 1 base, with 9 bases between them. Germline V gene data show CDR1 as SGHRS and CDR2 as YFSETQ. CDR3 nucleotide sequence: TGCGCCAGCAGTACAGGGACGAACACTGAAGCTTTCTTT. Translated, it gives CASSTGTNTEAFF.

The chain employs TRBV4-2 and TRBJ2-5; TRBD2 matches at 7 bases. This CDR3 spans 14 amino acids. Losses at the gene ends were 1 base for V and 3 bases for J; bases not matched to a gene: 2. Germline loops: CDR1 LGHNA, CDR2 YNFKEQ. The CDR3 region has the DNA TGTGCCAGCAGCCAAGGGCTAGCGGAAGAGACCCAGTACTTC. This codes for CASSQGLAEETQYF.

This sequence joins TRBV28 and TRBJ2-7; TRBD2 agrees at 8 bases. The CDR3 is 12 amino acids. V dropped 10 bases and J dropped 4; count of bases not matched to a gene: 6. Germline V gene lookup returns CDR1 MDHEN and CDR2 SYDVKM. The DNA of the CDR3 is TGTGCCATCCAAGCGGGGGCTTACGAGCAGTACTTC. Protein: CAIQAGAYEQYF.

The rearrangement uses TRBV20-1 and TRBJ2-4; no firm D call. Trimming cost V 3 bases and J 12 bases, with 3 bases left between them. CDR1 is DFQATT, CDR2 SNEGSKA, per germline (reference sequence). The CDR3 extends over 8 amino acids. Here the CDR3 DNA reads TGCAGTGCTAGTTCTCAGTACTTC. It specifies CSASSQYF.

The gene calls are TRBV9 and TRBJ2-5; the D gene is possibly TRBD1 (6 bases). Germline V gene lookup returns CDR1 SGDLS and CDR2 YYNGEE. Trimming pared 0 bases from V and 3 bases from J, leaving 15 bases between. This CDR3 spans 16 amino acids. The chain's CDR3 is CASSVDGTRREETQYF. In DNA form, the CDR3 reads TGTGCCAGCAGCGTAGACGGGACAAGACGAGAAGAGACCCAGTACTTC.

J is TRBJ1-1 and V is TRBV9; D possibly corresponds to TRBD1 (5 bases). V was pared by 4 bases and J by 3 bases, with 10 bases between. There are 13 residues in the CDR3. Germline V gene lookup returns CDR1 SGDLS and CDR2 YYNGEE. The CDR3 DNA reads TGTGCCAGCAGCCGCAGGGAAGACACTGAAGCTTTCTTT. The encoded protein is CASSRREDTEAFF.

The chain links TRBV11-3 to TRBJ1-1, with D perhaps TRBD1 (6 bases). V gave up 2 bases and J gave up 4 bases, with 8 bases separating them. The germline V gene has CDR1 SGHNT and CDR2 YENEEA. This CDR3 is 13 amino acids long. The CDR3 coding sequence is TGTGCCAGCAGCTTAATACAGGGCACTGAAGCTTTCTTT. It yields the protein CASSLIQGTEAFF.

The chain carries TRBV7-9 and TRBJ1-1; possible D gene TRBD1, 5 bases. Trimming stripped 3 bases from V and 4 bases from J, with 9 bases between. Germline-derived CDR1 and CDR2 are SEHNR and FQNEAQ (reference sequence). This CDR3 comprises 13 residues. The CDR3 protein is CASSFEGRTEAFF. CDR3 DNA: TGTGCCAGCAGCTTTGAGGGGCGCACTGAAGCTTTCTTT.

The CDR3 loop reads CASSLVGTGGNQPQHF. DNA of the CDR3: TGTGCCAGCAGCCTAGTGGGGACCGGGGGCAATCAGCCCCAGCATTTT. This sequence joins TRBV7-2 and TRBJ1-5; D is possibly TRBD1 (5 bases). The CDR3 runs 16 residues. Trimming removed 5 bases at V and 2 bases at J, with 16 bases between. The germline V gene has CDR1 SGHTA and CDR2 FQGNSA.

V is TRBV28 and J is TRBJ2-1; 13 bases agree with TRBD2. Germline lookup yields CDR1 MDHEN and CDR2 SYDVKM. Trimming at V came to 5 bases and at J to 1 base, leaving 8 bases not matched to a gene. The CDR3 contains 18 residues. For the CDR3, the DNA is TGTGCCAGCAGTACACAGACTAGCGGGAGGCTGTCCTACAATGAGCAGTTCTTC. Translation: CASSTQTSGRLSYNEQFF.

The table lists this clone with a count of one. V is TRBV28 and J is TRBJ1-5, with TRBD1 as a possible D gene (5 bases). Deletions cut 6 bases from V and 4 bases from J, with 16 bases between. The germline CDR1 and CDR2 sequences are MDHEN and SYDVKM. The CDR3 consists of 15 residues. CDR3 nucleotide sequence: TGTGCCAGCAGGATCTCGGGACCGAGAAATCAGCCCCAGCATTTT. This codes for CASRISGPRNQPQHF.

The chain carries TRBV5-4 and TRBJ2-1; 8 bases are a match to TRBD2. Unmatched junction bases numbered 6, after V lost 4 bases and J lost 0 bases. Germline V gene data show CDR1 as SGHNT and CDR2 as YYREEE (reference sequence). This CDR3 has 16 residues. CDR3 bases: TGTGCCAGCAGCGCGGGGCGGGGGGTCTCCTACAATGAGCAGTTCTTC. It translates to CASSAGRGVSYNEQFF.

The rearrangement uses TRBV10-1 and TRBJ2-3, with TRBD2 as a possible D gene (6 bases). Germline-derived CDR1 and CDR2 are WNHNN and SYGVQD (reference sequence). CDR3 size: 19 residues. The V gene lost 6 bases and the J gene lost 0 bases, with 25 bases spanning the gap. This CDR3 reads CASSPGGAGVLGSTDTQYF. CDR3 coding DNA: TGCGCCAGCAGCCCAGGAGGGGCCGGGGTTTTAGGGAGCACAGATACGCAGTATTTT.

The chain recombines TRBV28 with TRBJ1-4; 7 nucleotides align to TRBD1. The J segment lost 5 bases and the V segment lost 9 bases, leaving 24 bases of the junction unmatched. This CDR3 is 19 amino acids long. The germline CDR1 and CDR2 sequences are MDHEN and SYDVKM. CDR3 sequence (DNA): TGTGCCAGTCATAAAGGCCGGAGGATTTCCGGGACAGACAATGAAAAACTGTTTTTT. Protein: CASHKGRRISGTDNEKLFF.

The V call is TRBV29-1, the J call TRBJ1-2, with a possible D match to TRBD1 (6 bases). The CDR3 totals 15 residues. Germline lookup yields CDR1 SQVTM and CDR2 ANQGSEA. Trimming pared 0 bases from V and 6 bases from J, leaving 17 bases between. In DNA form, the CDR3 reads TGCAGCGTTGAAGATCCTCGGGGGGCGCGGGATGGCTACACCTTC. Translated, it gives CSVEDPRGARDGYTF.

This clone was observed a handful of times. The chain uses TRBV2 and TRBJ1-6; D is ambiguous. Germline values: CDR1 SNHLY, CDR2 FYNNEI. V was clipped by 6 bases and J by 8 bases, with 11 bases between them. The CDR3 consists of 13 residues. The DNA of the CDR3 is TGTGCCAGCAGAACCGGTGGGGATTCACCCCTCCACTTT. Protein sequence: CASRTGGDSPLHF.